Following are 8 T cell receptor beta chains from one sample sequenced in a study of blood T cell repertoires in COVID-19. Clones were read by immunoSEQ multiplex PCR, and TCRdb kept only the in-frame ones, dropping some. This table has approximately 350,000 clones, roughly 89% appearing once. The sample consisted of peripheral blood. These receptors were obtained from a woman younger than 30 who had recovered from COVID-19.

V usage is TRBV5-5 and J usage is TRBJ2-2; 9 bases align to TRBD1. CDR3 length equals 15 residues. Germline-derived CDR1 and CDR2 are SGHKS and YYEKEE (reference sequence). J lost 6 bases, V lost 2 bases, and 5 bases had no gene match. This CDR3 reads CASSFTGGRAGELFF. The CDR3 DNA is TGTGCCAGCAGCTTCACAGGGGGCCGCGCCGGGGAGCTGTTTTTT.

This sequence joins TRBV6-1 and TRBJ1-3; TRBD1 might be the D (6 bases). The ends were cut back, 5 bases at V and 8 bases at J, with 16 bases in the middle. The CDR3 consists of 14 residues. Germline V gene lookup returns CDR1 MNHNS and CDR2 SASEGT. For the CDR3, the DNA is TGTGCCAGCAGTTCCACCGGGGGGGCACACACCATATATTTT. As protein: CASSSTGGAHTIYF.

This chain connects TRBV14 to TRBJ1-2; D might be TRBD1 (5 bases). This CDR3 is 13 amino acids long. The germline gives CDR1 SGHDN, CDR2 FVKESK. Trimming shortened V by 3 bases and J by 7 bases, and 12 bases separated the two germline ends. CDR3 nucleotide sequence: TGTGCCAGCAGCCAGGGGGGAGTCCGTGGCTACACCTTC. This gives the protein CASSQGGVRGYTF.

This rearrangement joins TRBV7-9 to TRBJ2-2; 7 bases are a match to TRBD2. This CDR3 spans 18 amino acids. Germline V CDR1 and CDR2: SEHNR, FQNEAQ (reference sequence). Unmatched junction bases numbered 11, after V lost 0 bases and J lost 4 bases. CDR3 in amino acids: CASSLAGGKGSTTGELFF. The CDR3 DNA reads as TGTGCCAGCAGCTTAGCGGGGGGGAAGGGTTCCACCACCGGGGAGCTGTTTTTT.

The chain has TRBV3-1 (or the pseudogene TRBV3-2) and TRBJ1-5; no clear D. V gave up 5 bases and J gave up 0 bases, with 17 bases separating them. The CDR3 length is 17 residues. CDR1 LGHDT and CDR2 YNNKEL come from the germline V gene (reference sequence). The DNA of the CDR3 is TGTGCCAGCAGCTTTTTTGCCTCCGCTAATAGCAATCAGCCCCAGCATTTT. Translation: CASSFFASANSNQPQHF.

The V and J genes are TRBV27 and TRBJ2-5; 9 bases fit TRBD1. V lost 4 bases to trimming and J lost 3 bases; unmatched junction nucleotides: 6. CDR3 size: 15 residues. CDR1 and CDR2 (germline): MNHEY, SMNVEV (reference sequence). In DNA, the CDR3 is TGTGCCAGCAGTTCCTACAGGGGGCGAGAAGAGACCCAGTACTTC. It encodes CASSSYRGREETQYF.

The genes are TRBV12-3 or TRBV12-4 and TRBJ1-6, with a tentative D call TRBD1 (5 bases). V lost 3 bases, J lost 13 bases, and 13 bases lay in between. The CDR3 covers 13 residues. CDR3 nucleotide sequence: TGTGCCAGCAGTTTGGTCGGGGGGGGGCCCCTCCACTTT. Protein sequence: CASSLVGGGPLHF.

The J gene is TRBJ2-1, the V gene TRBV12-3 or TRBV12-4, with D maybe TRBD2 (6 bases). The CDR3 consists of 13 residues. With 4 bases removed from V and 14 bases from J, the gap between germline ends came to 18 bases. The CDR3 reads CASSSLGSGRKFF. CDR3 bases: TGTGCCAGCAGTTCGCTGGGGTCCGGGAGAAAGTTCTTC.